This TCR beta chain derives from a study of blood T cell repertoires in COVID-19. Some clones are missing from TCRdb's copy, which holds only in-frame ones; the method was immunoSEQ multiplex PCR. The top ten clones hold approximately 6.2% of a sample with some 50,000 clones, roughly nine tenths of them seen once. From germline, CDR1 is SEHNR and CDR2 FQNEAQ (reference sequence). V shed 3 bases and J shed 4 bases, with 9 bases lying between them. The CDR3 has 14 amino acids. This TCR was sampled from a man aged 35-49 years with acute or convalescent COVID-19. The sample comprised peripheral blood. The chain has TRBV7-9 and TRBJ1-4; D not resolved. CDR3 in DNA: TGTGCCAGCAGCTTGGGCAGATTTAATGAAAAACTGTTTTTT. It encodes CASSLGRFNEKLFF.